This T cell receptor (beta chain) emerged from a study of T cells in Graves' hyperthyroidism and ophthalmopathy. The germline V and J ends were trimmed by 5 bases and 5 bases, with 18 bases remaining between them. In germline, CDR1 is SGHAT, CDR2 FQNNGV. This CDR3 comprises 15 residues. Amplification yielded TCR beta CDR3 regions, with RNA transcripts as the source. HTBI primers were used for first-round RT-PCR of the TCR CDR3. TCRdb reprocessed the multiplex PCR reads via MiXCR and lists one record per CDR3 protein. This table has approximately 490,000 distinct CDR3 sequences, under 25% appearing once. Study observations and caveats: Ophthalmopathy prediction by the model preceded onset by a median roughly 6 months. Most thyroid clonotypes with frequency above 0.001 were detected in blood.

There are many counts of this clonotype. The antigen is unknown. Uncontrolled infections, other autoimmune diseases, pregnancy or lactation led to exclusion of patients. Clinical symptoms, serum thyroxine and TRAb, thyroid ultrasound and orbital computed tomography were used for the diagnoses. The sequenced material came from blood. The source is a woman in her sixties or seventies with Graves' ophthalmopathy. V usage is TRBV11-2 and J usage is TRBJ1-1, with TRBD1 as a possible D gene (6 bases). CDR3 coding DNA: TGTGCCAGCAGCACCAAACAGGGTTCTAAGACTGAAGCTTTCTTT. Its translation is CASSTKQGSKTEAFF. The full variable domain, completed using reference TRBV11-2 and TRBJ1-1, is EAGVAQSPRYKIIEKRQSVAFWCNPISGHATLYWYQQILGQGPKLLIQFQNNGVVDDSQLPKDRFSAERLKGVDSTLKIQPAKLEDSAVYLCASSTKQGSKTEAFFGQGTRLTVV.